This T cell receptor (beta chain) was found in a study of blood T cell repertoires in COVID-19. Germline V lookup: CDR1 SGHAT, CDR2 FQNNGV. V lost 5 bases to trimming and J lost 8 bases; unmatched junction nucleotides: 15. The CDR3 loop spans 16 amino acids. Method: immunoSEQ multiplex PCR; TCRdb's copy keeps in-frame clones and lacks some. The sample consists of around 120,000 clones, around four fifths of them appearing once. The chain joins TRBV11-2 to TRBJ1-2, with TRBD1 matching over 9 bases. The clonotype originates from a man aged 30-40 years with acute or convalescent COVID-19. The sequencing sample was made of peripheral blood. CDR3 residues: CASSAGVGTGLEGYTF. The CDR3 nucleotides read TGTGCCAGCAGCGCTGGGGTCGGGACAGGGCTGGAGGGCTACACCTTC.